These 3 T cell receptor beta chains were all obtained from the same sample, sequenced in a study of vaccination and CD4 T cells after COVID-19. Researchers used the Oncomine TCR Beta short-read assay to sequence DNA from cultured CD4+ T cells. TCRdb passed the PCR reads through MiXCR, listing each CDR3 protein once. The sample lists around 15,000 distinct CDR3 sequences; around 58% were seen once. These receptors have no identified antigens. Treatment described: roughly nine-day PBMC culture with coronavirus spike peptide pools or control peptides (ViraFEST assay). Sequenced: CD4+ T cells from blood, cultured in vitro. The receptors were sampled from a human donor who had recovered from COVID-19.

The chain couples TRBV29-1 to TRBJ1-2; TRBD1 is a possible D gene (5 bases). V lost 7 bases and J 6 bases, leaving 12 bases between the germline ends. This CDR3 is built from 11 residues. Germline V gene data show CDR1 as SQVTM and CDR2 as ANQGSEA. CDR3 sequence reads: CSGGGGHGYTF. For the CDR3, the DNA is TGCAGCGGTGGTGGGGGACATGGCTACACCTTC.

The rearrangement uses TRBV20-1 and TRBJ2-1; 12 positions agree with TRBD2. With V trimmed by 0 bases and J by 0 bases, 6 bases remained unmatched. The germline V gene has CDR1 DFQATT and CDR2 SNEGSKA (reference sequence). The CDR3 loop spans 18 amino acids. The CDR3 DNA is TGCAGTGCTAGAGATCAGTCGACTAGCGGGGGCTCCTACAATGAGCAGTTCTTC. It is translated as CSARDQSTSGGSYNEQFF.

The J gene is TRBJ2-3, the V gene TRBV7-8; 7 bases fit TRBD1. Germline assignment: CDR1 SGHVS and CDR2 FQNEAQ. V dropped 5 bases and J dropped 6; count of bases not matched to a gene: 8. The CDR3 loop spans 14 amino acids. The CDR3 protein is CASSGLQGFDTQYF. CDR3 coding DNA: TGTGCCAGCAGCGGCCTACAGGGGTTTGATACGCAGTATTTT.